The rows below give T cell receptor beta chains drawn from one sample of a study of cytomegalovirus exposure and HLA in healthy donors. Method: immunoSEQ multiplex PCR; TCRdb's copy keeps in-frame clones and lacks some. The sample lists more than 100,000 clones; around 63% were seen once. Sequencing used PBMCs. These receptors were obtained from a man between 40 and 49 years old in good health and CMV-seropositive. CDR3s include the opening cysteine and the closing phenylalanine or tryptophan. The D gene is left open where the match is weak. Expanded clones are given a class, and other clones once, few, many or no size at all.

abundance | j_gene | len | v_gene | d_gene | CDR3nt | CDR3aa
once | TRBJ2-3 | 14 | TRBV6-5 | TRBD2 | TGTACCAGCACTCCTGGGGGGGACGGTGATACGCAGTATTTT | CTSTPGGDGDTQYF
. | TRBJ2-5 | 12 | TRBV29-1 | . | TGCAGCGTGGGCACAATCCAAGAGACCCAGTACTTC | CSVGTIQETQYF
. | TRBJ1-4 | 15 | TRBV28 | TRBD1 | TGTGCCAGCAGTTCCACAGGGGCCCGTAATGAAAAACTGTTTTTT | CASSSTGARNEKLFF
. | TRBJ2-2 | 14 | TRBV30 | . | TGTGCCTGGAGTAGGGACTCCGACACCGGGGAGCTGTTTTTT | CAWSRDSDTGELFF
once | TRBJ1-6 | 13 | TRBV6-5 | TRBD1 | TGTGCCAGTAACAGGGGCAATAATTCACCCCTCCACTTT | CASNRGNNSPLHF
. | TRBJ2-5 | 12 | TRBV30 | . | TGTGCCTGGGCTCAGGGGTGGGAGACCCAGTACTTC | CAWAQGWETQYF
. | TRBJ2-1 | 17 | TRBV5-1 | . | TGCGCCAGCAGCGTCCTGACCGCCGGACAGAGAATCAATGAGCAGTTCTTC | CASSVLTAGQRINEQFF
. | TRBJ2-7 | 15 | TRBV9 | . | TGTGCCAGCAGCCCCCGGGGACTGCCCCCCTACGAGCAGTACTTC | CASSPRGLPPYEQYF
. | TRBJ2-7 | 14 | TRBV5-1 | . | TGCGCCAGCAGCACCGGAGAGGGAATCCACGAGCAGTACTTC | CASSTGEGIHEQYF
. | TRBJ1-2 | 14 | TRBV2 | . | TGTGCCAGCAGTTCACAGGGAACTAACTATGGCTACACCTTC | CASSSQGTNYGYTF
. | TRBJ2-5 | 15 | TRBV9 | TRBD2 | TGTGCCAGTAGCGTAGCGGGGGGTTCCCAAGAGACCCAGTACTTC | CASSVAGGSQETQYF
. | TRBJ2-5 | 15 | TRBV9 | TRBD1 | TGTGCCAGCAGCGTAGACAGGGGCCCCCGAAGGACCCAGTACTTC | CASSVDRGPRRTQYF
few | TRBJ1-3 | 14 | TRBV14 | . | TGTGCCAGCAGCGAGGGACAAATTGGAAACACCATATATTTT | CASSEGQIGNTIYF
. | TRBJ1-6 | 15 | TRBV4-2 | . | TGTGCCAGCAGCCAAGAGGGGCCCTATAATTCACCCCTCCACTTT | CASSQEGPYNSPLHF
. | TRBJ1-5 | 14 | TRBV7-2 | . | TGTGCCAGCAGCTTAGTACCAGGAAATCAGCCCCAGCATTTT | CASSLVPGNQPQHF
. | TRBJ2-7 | 15 | TRBV9 | TRBD1 | TGTGCCAGCTCACTGGGACAGGAGTGGCTCTACGAGCAGTACTTC | CASSLGQEWLYEQYF
. | TRBJ1-2 | 14 | TRBV7-7 | . | TGTGCCAGCAGCCCTCTGGGCCAAACGGGAGGCTACACCTTC | CASSPLGQTGGYTF
. | TRBJ2-4 | 15 | TRBV7-8 | TRBD2 | TGTGCCAGCGGAGGACTAGCGGGGGGGGAAAACATTCAGTACTTC | CASGGLAGGENIQYF
. | TRBJ1-1 | 15 | TRBV14 | . | TGTGCCAGCAGCCAACGGCGGGGCGTCGAGACTGAAGCTTTCTTT | CASSQRRGVETEAFF
. | TRBJ1-1 | 15 | TRBV10-1 | TRBD1 | TGCGCCAGCAGCTCCGGACAGGGGGCTCGCGCTGAAGCTTTCTTT | CASSSGQGARAEAFF
. | TRBJ2-2 | 16 | TRBV7-9 | TRBD2 | TGTGCCAGCAGCACACAAGGACTAGCAAACACCGGGGAGCTGTTTTTT | CASSTQGLANTGELFF
. | TRBJ2-5 | 15 | TRBV6-1 | . | TGTGCCAGCAGGAGGGAGGCGCGTATTAGTGAGACCCAGTACTTC | CASRREARISETQYF
. | TRBJ2-7 | 11 | TRBV28 | . | TGTGCCAGCAGGGACTCTTACGAGCAGTACTTC | CASRDSYEQYF
few | TRBJ1-1 | 17 | TRBV2 | TRBD1 | TGTGCCAGCAGTGTCTTCTATGACAGGGGAAGGGACACTGAAGCTTTCTTT | CASSVFYDRGRDTEAFF
. | TRBJ2-1 | 18 | TRBV5-8 | . | TGTGCCAGCAGATTGGTGAGGGTGAGCACCAACCTCTACAATGAGCAGTTCTTC | CASRLVRVSTNLYNEQFF
. | TRBJ1-2 | 13 | TRBV5-4 | . | TGTGCCAGCAGCTCGACGGGGGGCGAAGGCTACACCTTC | CASSSTGGEGYTF
. | TRBJ1-2 | 15 | TRBV5-1 | . | TGCGCCAGCAGCTCTCGATCGGGGACTAACTATGGCTACACCTTC | CASSSRSGTNYGYTF
. | TRBJ1-5 | 19 | TRBV4-3 | TRBD1 | TGCGCCAGCAGCCAGGCGCGACGGGACAGGGGACGTAGCAATCAGCCCCAGCATTTT | CASSQARRDRGRSNQPQHF
few | TRBJ1-5 | 13 | TRBV7-9 | TRBD1 | TGTGCCAGTGCGGACAGGGGCAATCAGCCCCAGCATTTT | CASADRGNQPQHF
. | TRBJ2-3 | 14 | TRBV2 | . | TGTGCCAGCAGTGAAAACAGAATAGCAGATACGCAGTATTTT | CASSENRIADTQYF
few | TRBJ1-1 | 14 | TRBV5-1 | . | TGCGCCAGCAGCTTCAAGACAGAAAACACTGAAGCTTTCTTT | CASSFKTENTEAFF
. | TRBJ1-5 | 15 | TRBV28 | . | TGTGCCAGCAGTTTCCCGGGAGGTTGGGGACAGCCCCAGCATTTT | CASSFPGGWGQPQHF
. | TRBJ2-1 | 13 | TRBV7-9 | . | TGTGCCAGCAGCTTAAGCTACTACAATGAGCAGTTCTTC | CASSLSYYNEQFF
few | TRBJ1-1 | 13 | TRBV11-1 | . | TGTGCCAGCAGCTTCGGGGGAAACACTGAAGCTTTCTTT | CASSFGGNTEAFF
. | TRBJ2-5 | 15 | TRBV11-3 | TRBD2 | TGTGCCAGCAGCCCTGGAACCGGGCGGGGGGAGACCCAGTACTTC | CASSPGTGRGETQYF
. | TRBJ2-3 | 17 | TRBV9 | TRBD2 | TGTGCCAGCAGCTTAAGAGGGGGACTAGCGGGAGGGGATACGCAGTATTTT | CASSLRGGLAGGDTQYF
. | TRBJ2-1 | 15 | TRBV19 | TRBD1 | TGTGCCAGTAGTGGTACAGGGGGCGATGGCAATGAGCAGTTCTTC | CASSGTGGDGNEQFF
. | TRBJ2-5 | 15 | TRBV27 | TRBD1 | TGTGCCAGCAGTGAGTACAGGGGGCATCAAGAGACCCAGTACTTC | CASSEYRGHQETQYF
. | TRBJ2-3 | 17 | TRBV7-8 | TRBD2 | TGTGCCAGCAGCCCGGGGACTAGCGGGAGGTCCACAGATACGCAGTATTTT | CASSPGTSGRSTDTQYF
. | TRBJ1-1 | 18 | TRBV5-1 | . | TGCGCCAGCAGCTTGCCTCAACGAGAGGGTTCGGTGAACACTGAAGCTTTCTTT | CASSLPQREGSVNTEAFF
. | TRBJ2-7 | 13 | TRBV6-5 | TRBD1 | TGTGCCTGCGCCTCAGGGGGCTCCGGCGGGCAGTACTTC | CACASGGSGGQYF
. | TRBJ1-1 | 12 | TRBV30 | . | TGTGCCTGGAGTGCCGGGGGCACTGAAGCTTTCTTT | CAWSAGGTEAFF